The sequence of this T cell receptor (beta chain) was determined in a study of cytomegalovirus exposure and HLA in healthy donors. A multiplex PCR was run with 60 Vbeta primers and 13 Jbeta primers. Only in-frame clones appear in the TCRdb table, and some are missing; sequencing was by immunoSEQ multiplex PCR. In the table there are fewer than 200,000 clones, approximately 70% of which are singletons. The CDR3 runs 11 residues. V was shortened by 6 bases and J by 5 bases, with 7 bases between the two germline ends. CDR1 and CDR2 (germline): DFQATT, SNEGSKA (reference sequence). Sequencing input: PBMCs. V usage is TRBV20-1 and J usage is TRBJ2-2; D gene ambiguous. This receptor was obtained from a woman in her late teens or twenties in good health and CMV-seropositive. DNA for the CDR3: TGCAGTGCCAGACGGACCGGGGAGCTGTTTTTT. Translating gives CSARRTGELFF.